The rows below give T cell receptor beta chains drawn from one sample of a study of blood T cell repertoires in COVID-19. Assay used: immunoSEQ multiplex PCR; TCRdb lists only in-frame clones, some missing. The sample lists about 250,000 clones, approximately 90% occurring once. Material for sequencing was PBMCs or T cells enriched from blood (not recorded which). The receptors were gathered from a man aged 40-49 years who had recovered from COVID-19. The CDR3 runs from the conserved cysteine through the conserved F or W. A D gene is named only where the DNA matches it firmly. Some rows mark clone size as missing; the rest say once, few, many or name a class of expanded clone.

j_call v_call clone_size d_call cdr3_aa cdr3_nt
TRBJ1-2 TRBV7-8 . . CASSLWGRSNYGYTF TGTGCCAGCAGCTTATGGGGGCGGTCTAACTATGGCTACACCTTC
TRBJ1-5 TRBV5-1 . . CASSEEQVEIYSNQPQHF TGCGCCAGCAGCGAGGAACAGGTCGAAATATATAGCAATCAGCCCCAGCATTTT
TRBJ2-2 TRBV7-7 . TRBD2 CASSSTTSGRGELFF TGTGCCAGCAGCTCTACGACTAGCGGGAGAGGGGAGCTGTTTTTT
TRBJ2-3 TRBV11-2 once TRBD2 CASSRTSGIGDTQYF TGTGCCAGCAGCCGAACTAGCGGGATAGGGGATACGCAGTATTTT
TRBJ2-7 TRBV3-1/TRBV3-2 . . CASSQRGTASYEQYF TGTGCCAGCAGCCAACGGGGGACAGCGTCCTACGAGCAGTACTTC
TRBJ2-5 TRBV7-6 once . CASSLAQKARRAEQETQYF TGTGCCAGCAGCTTAGCGCAGAAGGCGCGGAGGGCTGAACAAGAGACCCAGTACTTC
TRBJ1-6 TRBV7-9 . . CASSLARTSNSPLHF TGTGCCAGCAGCTTAGCGAGGACAAGTAATTCACCCCTCCACTTT
TRBJ1-4 TRBV4-1 . TRBD1 CASSPKGTGASEKLFF TGCGCCAGCAGCCCTAAGGGGACAGGGGCATCAGAAAAACTGTTTTTT
TRBJ1-2 TRBV5-1 few TRBD1 CASSTGQGVYGYTF TGCGCCAGCAGCACAGGACAGGGCGTCTATGGCTACACCTTC
TRBJ2-7 TRBV6-2/TRBV6-3 . TRBD2 CASSYSSGDPYEQYF TGTGCCAGCAGTTACTCCAGCGGGGATCCCTACGAGCAGTACTTC
TRBJ2-3 TRBV7-2 . TRBD1 CASSLSQGGNTDTQYF TGTGCCAGCAGCTTGTCACAGGGGGGAAACACAGATACGCAGTATTTT